The rows below give T cell receptor beta chains drawn from one sample of a study of T-cell memory formation after mild COVID-19. One entry per CDR3 protein, called by TCRdb with MiXCR from the 5' RACE reads. The top ten hold approximately 13% of the sample, which has 350,000 to 450,000 distinct CDR3 sequences, around 28% seen once. Sequencing was performed on PBMCs or a T cell subset sorted from them (not recorded which). The receptors were sampled from an adult woman who had mild COVID-19 (a few samples of this study predate the infection). Cell type and time point are not known. Both conserved end residues are part of each CDR3. The order of the fields is D gene, V gene, clone size, J gene, CDR3 DNA, CDR3 protein. D genes are given only for firm matches. Clone size is stated in some rows and not others, as once, few, many or a class when expanded.

d_gene: .; v_gene: TRBV6-6; abundance: few; j_gene: TRBJ2-1; CDR3nt: TGTGCCACCTCTAGAAACAATGAGCAGTTCTTC; CDR3aa: CATSRNNEQFF
d_gene: .; v_gene: TRBV7-2; abundance: .; j_gene: TRBJ2-7; CDR3nt: TGTGCCAGCAGCCACGCTGACAGGACCTACGAGCAGTACTTC; CDR3aa: CASSHADRTYEQYF
d_gene: .; v_gene: TRBV5-6; abundance: .; j_gene: TRBJ2-3; CDR3nt: TGTGCCAGCAGCTTGGGGTTCCTAGCCGCTAGCACAGATACGCAGTATTTT; CDR3aa: CASSLGFLAASTDTQYF
d_gene: .; v_gene: TRBV3-1; abundance: .; j_gene: TRBJ1-1; CDR3nt: TGTGCCAGCAGCCGTCGCCTTATCCCAGGGTTAAACACTGAAGCTTTCTTT; CDR3aa: CASSRRLIPGLNTEAFF
d_gene: .; v_gene: TRBV30; abundance: few; j_gene: TRBJ2-5; CDR3nt: TGTGCCTGGAACCCGGGGGCCCTCCAAGAGACCCAGTACTTC; CDR3aa: CAWNPGALQETQYF
d_gene: TRBD1; v_gene: TRBV4-3; abundance: .; j_gene: TRBJ2-1; CDR3nt: TGCGCCAGCAGCCCAGGACAGGGGTCCCACAATGAGCAGTTCTTC; CDR3aa: CASSPGQGSHNEQFF
d_gene: .; v_gene: TRBV7-9; abundance: few; j_gene: TRBJ2-1; CDR3nt: TGTGCCAGCAGCCCGAAGGCTAGCCCTCAAGGGGATGAGCAGTTCTTC; CDR3aa: CASSPKASPQGDEQFF
d_gene: TRBD1; v_gene: TRBV15; abundance: .; j_gene: TRBJ1-3; CDR3nt: TGTGCCACCAGCAGAGTAACAGGGGCTGGAAACACCATATATTTT; CDR3aa: CATSRVTGAGNTIYF
d_gene: TRBD1; v_gene: TRBV12-3/TRBV12-4; abundance: .; j_gene: TRBJ1-1; CDR3nt: TGTGCCAGCGGGGGGACAGGGAGGGGGACTGAAGCTTTCTTT; CDR3aa: CASGGTGRGTEAFF
d_gene: TRBD2; v_gene: TRBV20-1; abundance: few; j_gene: TRBJ2-5; CDR3nt: TGCAGTGCTAGATCCGGACTAGCGGGGGGCCAAGAGACCCAGTACTTC; CDR3aa: CSARSGLAGGQETQYF
d_gene: .; v_gene: TRBV7-7; abundance: .; j_gene: TRBJ1-1; CDR3nt: TGTGCTAGCAGCCCCATGGCTCTAAACACTGAAGCTTTCTTT; CDR3aa: CASSPMALNTEAFF
d_gene: TRBD2; v_gene: TRBV24-1; abundance: .; j_gene: TRBJ2-3; CDR3nt: TGTGCCACCAGTGTCGGTAGCGGGAGCACAGATACGCAGTATTTT; CDR3aa: CATSVGSGSTDTQYF
d_gene: TRBD2; v_gene: TRBV6-5; abundance: .; j_gene: TRBJ2-1; CDR3nt: TGTGCCAGCAGTCACCGTACGACTAGCGGGGGTGAGCAGTTCTTC; CDR3aa: CASSHRTTSGGEQFF
d_gene: .; v_gene: TRBV5-1; abundance: .; j_gene: TRBJ1-1; CDR3nt: TGCGCCAGCAGCAACCCCGGGGCAGCACACGCTGAAGCTTTCTTT; CDR3aa: CASSNPGAAHAEAFF
d_gene: .; v_gene: TRBV24-1; abundance: many; j_gene: TRBJ2-3; CDR3nt: TGTGCCACCAGTGATCGAGGGAGGGGGAGCACAGATACGCAGTATTTT; CDR3aa: CATSDRGRGSTDTQYF
d_gene: .; v_gene: TRBV6-5; abundance: once; j_gene: TRBJ2-1; CDR3nt: TGTGCCAGCAGTTACTCGATCCGCTTTGGCAATGAGCAGTTCTTC; CDR3aa: CASSYSIRFGNEQFF
d_gene: TRBD1; v_gene: TRBV6-5; abundance: .; j_gene: TRBJ2-7; CDR3nt: TGTGCCAGCAGTTCTATACAGGGGGTGGCTTCCGAGCAGTACTTC; CDR3aa: CASSSIQGVASEQYF
d_gene: TRBD1; v_gene: TRBV9; abundance: few; j_gene: TRBJ1-2; CDR3nt: TGTGCCAGCAGCCCTGGGACAGGGATCTATGGCTACACCTTC; CDR3aa: CASSPGTGIYGYTF
d_gene: .; v_gene: TRBV5-1; abundance: .; j_gene: TRBJ1-4; CDR3nt: TGCGCCAGCAGCATCGACAGGCGATCAACTAATGAAAAACTGTTTTTT; CDR3aa: CASSIDRRSTNEKLFF
d_gene: TRBD2; v_gene: TRBV5-1; abundance: .; j_gene: TRBJ2-1; CDR3nt: TGCGCCAGCAGCACCCTTAGCGGGAGCTCCTACAATGAGCAGTTCTTC; CDR3aa: CASSTLSGSSYNEQFF
d_gene: .; v_gene: TRBV18; abundance: few; j_gene: TRBJ2-3; CDR3nt: TGTGCCAGCTCACCACGTCCTGGGCCGGGTGCGACAGATACGCAGTATTTT; CDR3aa: CASSPRPGPGATDTQYF